The 3 T cell receptor beta chains below all came from one sample that was sequenced in a study of shared clonotypes between healthy human individuals. Repertoires were generated with immunoSEQ multiplex PCR, while TCRdb's copy carries only in-frame clones and drops some. The profile shows about 2,500,000 clones, just over 90% of them singletons. The sample taken for sequencing was naive CD4+ T cells sorted from blood. Subset defined: CD45RA+ positively selected. Every receptor here comes from a man younger than 35 in good health.

In DNA, the CDR3 is TGCAGCGTCACCTCGGGACAGAGCGAGCAGTACTTC. Residues: CSVTSGQSEQYF. The rearrangement links TRBV29-1 to TRBJ2-7, with TRBD1 matching 7 bases. Germline lookup yields CDR1 SQVTM and CDR2 ANQGSEA. Germline trimming cut 6 bases from V and 6 bases from J; bases unmatched to any gene: 8. The CDR3 has 12 amino acids.

The chain uses TRBV6-5 and TRBJ1-4; 8 bases fit TRBD1. Trimming cost V 2 bases and J 10 bases; bases outside gene matches: 9. The germline gives CDR1 MNHEY, CDR2 SVGAGI. The CDR3 is 15 residues long. In DNA form, the CDR3 reads TGTGCCAGCAGTTACCATGACAGGGGTCCGGGAAAACTGTTTTTT. It codes for CASSYHDRGPGKLFF.

The chain couples TRBV6-6 to TRBJ2-5, with TRBD2 identical over 14 bases. J gave up 3 bases and V 7 bases, and 7 bases lay outside the gene matches. CDR3 length: 16 residues. Germline lookup yields CDR1 MNHNY and CDR2 SVGAGI (reference sequence). CDR3 loop: CASTRLAGGKEETQYF. The DNA of the CDR3 is TGTGCCAGCACCAGACTAGCGGGGGGGAAGGAAGAGACCCAGTACTTC.